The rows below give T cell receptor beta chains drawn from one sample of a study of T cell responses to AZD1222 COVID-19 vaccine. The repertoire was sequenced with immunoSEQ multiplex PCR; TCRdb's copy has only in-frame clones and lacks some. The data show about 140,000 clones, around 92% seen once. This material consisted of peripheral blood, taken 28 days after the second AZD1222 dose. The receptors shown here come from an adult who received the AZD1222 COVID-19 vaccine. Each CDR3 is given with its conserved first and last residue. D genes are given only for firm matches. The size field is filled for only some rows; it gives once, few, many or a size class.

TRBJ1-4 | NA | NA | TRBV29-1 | CSAKKGVEEKLFF | TGCAGCGCAAAGAAGGGTGTAGAGGAAAAACTGTTTTTT
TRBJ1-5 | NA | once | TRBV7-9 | CATPRGANQPQHF | TGTGCCACCCCGAGGGGGGCGAACCAGCCCCAGCATTTT
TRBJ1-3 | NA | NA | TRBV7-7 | CASSKDLGNTIYF | TGTGCCAGCAGCAAGGACCTTGGAAACACCATATATTTT
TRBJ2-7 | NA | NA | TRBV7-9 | CASSPDRAPPNEQYF | TGTGCCAGCAGTCCCGATCGGGCACCGCCCAACGAGCAGTACTTC
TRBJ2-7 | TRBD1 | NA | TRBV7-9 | CASSTDRASPYEQYF | TGTGCCAGCAGCACCGACAGGGCTTCTCCCTACGAGCAGTACTTC
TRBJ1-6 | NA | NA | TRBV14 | CASSHVQTTSYNSPLHF | TGTGCCAGCAGCCACGTCCAGACAACCTCCTATAATTCACCCCTCCACTTT
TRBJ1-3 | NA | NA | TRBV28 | CASTPGQLLDGNTIYF | TGTGCCAGCACCCCAGGGCAACTGCTCGACGGAAACACCATATATTTT
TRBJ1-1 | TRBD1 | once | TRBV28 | CASSSGQGTVAFF | TGTGCCAGCAGTTCAGGACAGGGTACGGTAGCTTTCTTT
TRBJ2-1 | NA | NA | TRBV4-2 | CASSPRVGDWNEQFF | TGTGCCAGCAGCCCCCGGGTTGGCGATTGGAATGAGCAGTTCTTC
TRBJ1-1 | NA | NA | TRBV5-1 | CASSFTGAGTEAFF | TGCGCCAGCAGCTTTACCGGGGCCGGCACTGAAGCTTTCTTT
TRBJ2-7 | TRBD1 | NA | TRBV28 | CASSSVGTGGYEQYF | TGTGCCAGCAGTTCCGTTGGGACAGGGGGCTACGAGCAGTACTTC
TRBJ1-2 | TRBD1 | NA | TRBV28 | CASSSGDRSISGYTF | TGTGCCAGCAGCTCTGGGGACAGGTCGATTTCTGGCTACACCTTC
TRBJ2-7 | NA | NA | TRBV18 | CASSPGDVSYEQYF | TGTGCCAGCTCACCCGGGGACGTATCCTACGAGCAGTACTTC
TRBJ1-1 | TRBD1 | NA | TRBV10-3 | CASRGLQNTEAFF | TGTGCCTCTAGGGGGCTCCAGAACACTGAAGCTTTCTTT